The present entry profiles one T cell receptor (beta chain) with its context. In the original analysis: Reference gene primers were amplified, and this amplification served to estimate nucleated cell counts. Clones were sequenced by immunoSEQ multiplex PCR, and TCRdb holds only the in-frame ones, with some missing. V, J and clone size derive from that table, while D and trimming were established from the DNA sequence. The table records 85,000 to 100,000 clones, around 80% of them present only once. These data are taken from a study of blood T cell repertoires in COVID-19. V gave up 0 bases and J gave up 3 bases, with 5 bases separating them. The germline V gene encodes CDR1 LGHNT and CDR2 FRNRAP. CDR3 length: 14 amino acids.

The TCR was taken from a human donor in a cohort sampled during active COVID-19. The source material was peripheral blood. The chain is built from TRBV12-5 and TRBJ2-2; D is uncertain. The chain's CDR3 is CASGLVLDTGELFF. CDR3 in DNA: TGTGCTAGTGGTTTGGTACTTGACACCGGGGAGCTGTTTTTT.